The rows below give T cell receptor beta chains drawn from one sample of a study of regulatory T cells in long-lasting Graves disease. From the multiplex PCR reads, TCRdb called clonotypes with MiXCR, one entry per CDR3 protein. This repertoire shows about 470,000 distinct CDR3 sequences, less than 25% found once; its top ten account for about 8.3%. The sequencing used peripheral blood mononuclear cells (PBMCs), collected when the disease was refractory, from a patient treated with antithyroid drugs. These receptors all come from a female donor with Graves disease. CDR3s include the opening cysteine and the closing phenylalanine or tryptophan. The D gene is left open where the match is weak. Clone size appears in some rows only: once, few, many, or a class for an expanded clone.

cdr3_nt	cdr3_aa	d_call	j_call	v_call	clone_size	cdr3_length
TGTGCCAGTAGTATATCAGGGGGAGAAGGCTACGAGCAGTACTTC	CASSISGGEGYEQYF	TRBD1	TRBJ2-7	TRBV19	.	15
TGTGCCAGCAGCATGACAGGGAATGAAGCTTTCTTT	CASSMTGNEAFF	TRBD1	TRBJ1-1	TRBV5-6	.	12
TGTGCCAGCAGTTTATTCGCCTCCGAGCAGTACTTC	CASSLFASEQYF	.	TRBJ2-7	TRBV12-3/TRBV12-4	.	12
TGTGCCAGCAGCTCTTTTGATAGCGGCACGGGATACGAGCAGTACTTC	CASSSFDSGTGYEQYF	.	TRBJ2-7	TRBV11-2	many	16
TGTGCCAGTGGGGGGACTAGCGGGAGGGCCCTTCGCGACGAGCAGTACTTC	CASGGTSGRALRDEQYF	TRBD2	TRBJ2-7	TRBV12-3/TRBV12-4	many	17
TGTGCCACCAGGCGATCACAGGGCCCCGCCTACGAGCAGTACTTC	CATRRSQGPAYEQYF	.	TRBJ2-7	TRBV19	.	15
TGTGCCAGCAGTTTTGGGCTAGCGGGAGCGTGGGTCTACGAGCAGTACTTC	CASSFGLAGAWVYEQYF	TRBD2	TRBJ2-7	TRBV12-3/TRBV12-4	medium-sized	17
TGTGCCAGTTCCGGAGGGATAGGTCAGCCCCAGCATTTT	CASSGGIGQPQHF	.	TRBJ1-5	TRBV19	.	13
TGTGCCAGCAGCCAAGGACTAGCGGGAGGGCTTTACACCGGGGAGCTGTTTTTT	CASSQGLAGGLYTGELFF	TRBD2	TRBJ2-2	TRBV3-1	few	18
TGTGCCAGCAGTTTAACTAGACTACGTGAGCAGTTCTTC	CASSLTRLREQFF	.	TRBJ2-1	TRBV27	.	13
TGTGCCAGCAGTTTAACAGCGGGAGTGTTGGAGACCCAGTACTTC	CASSLTAGVLETQYF	TRBD2	TRBJ2-5	TRBV27	many	15
TGCAGTGCCCCGACTGCCGTCGGCACAGATACGCAGTATTTT	CSAPTAVGTDTQYF	.	TRBJ2-3	TRBV20-1	few	14
TGTGCCAGCAGTTTAGTCGAGCGGGTGGTTAGCGAGCAGTACTTC	CASSLVERVVSEQYF	.	TRBJ2-7	TRBV28	many	15
TGTGCCAGCAGTGAAAGGACACAAACCTACGAGCAGTACTTC	CASSERTQTYEQYF	.	TRBJ2-7	TRBV2	many	14
TGTGCCAGCAGCTTGTCGGCAGCAAACTATGGCTACACCTTC	CASSLSAANYGYTF	.	TRBJ1-2	TRBV5-5	.	14
TGCAGCGTTGGGATGGGACAGGGGGACTATGGCTACACCTTC	CSVGMGQGDYGYTF	TRBD1	TRBJ1-2	TRBV29-1	many	14
TGTGCCAGCAGCCCCCGGAGGACAGGGGGACTCGGGCAGTACTTC	CASSPRRTGGLGQYF	TRBD1	TRBJ2-7	TRBV12-3/TRBV12-4	.	15
TGCGCCAGCAGCCACCCGCAGGGGGCTAATCGCTACGAGCAGTACTTC	CASSHPQGANRYEQYF	TRBD1	TRBJ2-7	TRBV4-1	.	16
TGTGCCAGCAGTTACTCGGGTAGTCAGCCCCAGCATTTT	CASSYSGSQPQHF	.	TRBJ1-5	TRBV6-2/TRBV6-3	.	13
TGCAGTGCTACGGGACCACAAGAGACCCAGTACTTC	CSATGPQETQYF	.	TRBJ2-5	TRBV20-1	.	12
TGTGCCAGCCAGGGGGACTCCCATAATTCACCCCTCCACTTT	CASQGDSHNSPLHF	TRBD1	TRBJ1-6	TRBV6-2/TRBV6-3	few	14
TGTGCCAGCAGCTTACGGCCCGCTGAAGCTTTCTTT	CASSLRPAEAFF	.	TRBJ1-1	TRBV7-9	many	12
TGTGCCAGCAGTTACTCCGCAGACAGGGGTCCTCGGATGGGCTTTTACTTC	CASSYSADRGPRMGFYF	TRBD1	TRBJ2-7	TRBV6-5	few	17
TGTGCCAGCACCCGTGCTGGACAGAACACTGAAGCTTTCTTT	CASTRAGQNTEAFF	.	TRBJ1-1	TRBV6-1	.	14
TGTGCCAGCAGCCAAGCCGGGACACTCTATGGCTACACCTTC	CASSQAGTLYGYTF	.	TRBJ1-2	TRBV3-1	many	14
TGTGCCAGCAGCTACGGTCGTATGGGCTCCTACGAGCAGTACTTC	CASSYGRMGSYEQYF	.	TRBJ2-7	TRBV7-2	.	15
TGTGCCAGCAGCGTAAATTCTAAGCGGGGAGAGGAAGAGACCCAGTACTTC	CASSVNSKRGEEETQYF	TRBD2	TRBJ2-5	TRBV9	.	17
TGTGCCAGCGTGCCCTCTGGGGCCAACGTCCTGACTTTC	CASVPSGANVLTF	.	TRBJ2-6	TRBV28	few	13
TGTGCCAGCATAATAGAACACGAGCAGTACTTC	CASIIEHEQYF	.	TRBJ2-7	TRBV5-5	many	11
TGTGCCTGGAGGTGGACAAATTACACTGAAGCTTTCTTT	CAWRWTNYTEAFF	.	TRBJ1-1	TRBV30	many	13
TGTGCCAGCAGTTCTTGGCGAGGGGCAACTAATGAAAAACTGTTTTTT	CASSSWRGATNEKLFF	.	TRBJ1-4	TRBV6-5	few	16